The following is a T cell receptor (beta chain) sequence with its context. Its antigen is not known. Treatment defined: roughly 18 received Ad26.COV2.S at low or high dose, single or two shots; 5 received placebo; per-sample allocation not given. Repertoires come from day 63 after the first vaccine or placebo injection. CDR3 length equals 16 residues. Germline assignment: CDR1 MDHEN and CDR2 SYDVKM. The ends lost 3 bases at V and 3 bases at J; junction bases unmatched: 11. This entry is derived from a study of Ad26.COV2.S vaccination and SARS-CoV-2 variants. Study context: Donor joined the COV1001 Ad26.COV2.S trial arm. General study points: Vaccinees displayed broader spike-specific TCR repertoires than placebo recipients.

TCRdb's copy holds only in-frame clones and misses some; the assay was immunoSEQ multiplex PCR. Of roughly 400,000 clones listed, over 75% are singletons. Sequenced here: peripheral blood, sampled in a trial of Ad26.COV2.S vaccine versus placebo. The chain carries TRBV28 and TRBJ2-7; the match to TRBD2 covers 7 bases. This receptor was obtained from a person aged 18-65 years who received the Ad26.COV2.S COVID-19 vaccine or a placebo. CDR3 amino acids: CASSFPRDREVYEQYF. DNA for the CDR3: TGTGCCAGCAGTTTTCCCAGGGATCGGGAGGTCTACGAGCAGTACTTC.